This is a list of T cell receptor beta chains from one sample in a study of blood T cells in healthy people across ages. Using its own MiXCR run on the 5' RACE reads, TCRdb lists one record per CDR3 protein. The sample lists 550,000 to 750,000 distinct CDR3 sequences, over 20% occurring once. Sequencing was performed on blood. These receptor sequences come from a man aged 70 or older in good health. Both conserved end residues are part of each CDR3. A D gene is named only where the DNA matches it firmly. Clone size, where shown, is once, few, many, or a class for clones that have expanded.

j_gene: TRBJ2-1
v_gene: TRBV12-3/TRBV12-4
abundance: .
d_gene: TRBD2
CDR3nt: TGTGCCAGCAGTATCCCCGGGACTAGCCCCCATGAGCAGTTCTTC
CDR3aa: CASSIPGTSPHEQFF

j_gene: TRBJ2-4
v_gene: TRBV10-3
abundance: .
d_gene: .
CDR3nt: TGTGCCATCAGTGAGGTACAGGGTTTTGAAAACATTCAGTACTTC
CDR3aa: CAISEVQGFENIQYF

j_gene: TRBJ1-6
v_gene: TRBV7-2
abundance: .
d_gene: .
CDR3nt: TGTGCCAGCGGGCTATTCGGAGGACCCCTCCACTTT
CDR3aa: CASGLFGGPLHF

j_gene: TRBJ2-7
v_gene: TRBV7-9
abundance: .
d_gene: .
CDR3nt: TGTGCCAGCACGGCAAATGGAGCGGGGACATACGAGCAGTACTTC
CDR3aa: CASTANGAGTYEQYF

j_gene: TRBJ2-5
v_gene: TRBV29-1
abundance: .
d_gene: TRBD2
CDR3nt: TGCAGCGTACGACCGGGGTATAGCGGGAGTGGGCAAGAGACCCAGTACTTC
CDR3aa: CSVRPGYSGSGQETQYF

j_gene: TRBJ2-5
v_gene: TRBV7-2
abundance: few
d_gene: TRBD1
CDR3nt: TGTGCCAGCAGCTTAGCGGGGACAGCCTCTAAAGGGACCCAGTACTTC
CDR3aa: CASSLAGTASKGTQYF

j_gene: TRBJ1-1
v_gene: TRBV4-2
abundance: .
d_gene: TRBD1
CDR3nt: TGTGCCAGCAGCCAGGAGACAGGGGGCGGTAAGAACACTGAAGCTTTCTTT
CDR3aa: CASSQETGGGKNTEAFF

j_gene: TRBJ1-5
v_gene: TRBV5-8
abundance: .
d_gene: TRBD1
CDR3nt: TGTGCCAGCAGCTTACCCGGGACAGGGTTTCAGCCCCAGCATTTT
CDR3aa: CASSLPGTGFQPQHF

j_gene: TRBJ1-2
v_gene: TRBV7-2
abundance: .
d_gene: .
CDR3nt: TGTGCCAGCAGCTTTTACCCGGGATATATTGATGGCTACACCTTC
CDR3aa: CASSFYPGYIDGYTF

j_gene: TRBJ2-3
v_gene: TRBV27
abundance: few
d_gene: TRBD2
CDR3nt: TGTGCCGGCAGTTGGACGGGGACTAGCGTACTCACAGATACGCAGTATTTT
CDR3aa: CAGSWTGTSVLTDTQYF

j_gene: TRBJ2-5
v_gene: TRBV20-1
abundance: few
d_gene: .
CDR3nt: TGCAGTGCTAGACGCGAGGGCCTTGAGACCCAGTACTTC
CDR3aa: CSARREGLETQYF

j_gene: TRBJ2-7
v_gene: TRBV29-1
abundance: few
d_gene: .
CDR3nt: TGCAGCGTTGTTCTAGCAACCTACGAGCAGTACTTC
CDR3aa: CSVVLATYEQYF

j_gene: TRBJ2-7
v_gene: TRBV18
abundance: many
d_gene: .
CDR3nt: TGTGCCAGCTCACCCCGACAGGAGGGCGAGCAGTACTTC
CDR3aa: CASSPRQEGEQYF

j_gene: TRBJ2-5
v_gene: TRBV15
abundance: few
d_gene: .
CDR3nt: TGTGCCACCAGCGGGGGAACAGTAACCTTAGAGACCCAGTACTTC
CDR3aa: CATSGGTVTLETQYF

j_gene: TRBJ1-6
v_gene: TRBV5-1
abundance: few
d_gene: .
CDR3nt: TGCGCCAGCAAATATTCAGCCGAAGTAATTCAACCCCTCCACTTT
CDR3aa: CASKYSAEVIQPLHF

j_gene: TRBJ2-1
v_gene: TRBV6-1
abundance: few
d_gene: .
CDR3nt: TGTGCCAGCAGTGAGCGTCCGGAGGCCAGGGTAAATGAGCAGTTCTTC
CDR3aa: CASSERPEARVNEQFF

j_gene: TRBJ1-2
v_gene: TRBV5-1
abundance: .
d_gene: TRBD1
CDR3nt: TGCGCCAGCAGCTTCGGGGGACAGAACTATGGCTACACCTTC
CDR3aa: CASSFGGQNYGYTF

j_gene: TRBJ2-2
v_gene: TRBV5-1
abundance: many
d_gene: .
CDR3nt: TGCGCCAGCAGTCCTACCCCTATAGGGGATGCCGGGGAGCTGTTTTTT
CDR3aa: CASSPTPIGDAGELFF

j_gene: TRBJ2-1
v_gene: TRBV20-1
abundance: .
d_gene: .
CDR3nt: TGCAGTGCTAGAGGGCTACAAAGCAATGAGCAGTTCTTC
CDR3aa: CSARGLQSNEQFF

j_gene: TRBJ2-5
v_gene: TRBV29-1
abundance: many
d_gene: TRBD2
CDR3nt: TGCAGCGTTGAAAAGGGTCTAGCGGTACAAGAGACCCAGTACTTC
CDR3aa: CSVEKGLAVQETQYF

j_gene: TRBJ2-5
v_gene: TRBV28
abundance: many
d_gene: .
CDR3nt: TGTGCCAGCAGCCTAACAGGGGAGGGTTTGGAGACCCAGTACTTC
CDR3aa: CASSLTGEGLETQYF

j_gene: TRBJ2-6
v_gene: TRBV5-1
abundance: .
d_gene: .
CDR3nt: TGCGCCAGCAGCGCGAATATGCCCTCTGGGGCCAACGTCCTGACTTTC
CDR3aa: CASSANMPSGANVLTF